These T cell receptor beta chains were read from a single sample in a study of human T cells and chemical hapten exposure. TCRdb passed the RACE reads through MiXCR, listing each CDR3 protein once. The repertoire holds about 380,000 distinct CDR3 sequences, with approximately 5% as singletons. Source: whole blood, taken in connection with sensitization to the hapten diphenylcyclopropenone (DPC). Every receptor here comes from a woman aged 50 to 60 with alopecia areata. Some clones in this sample may be carry-over from other donors' samples. CDR3s include the opening cysteine and the closing phenylalanine or tryptophan. Each record gives: CDR3 DNA, CDR3 protein, D gene, clone size, V gene, J gene. A D gene is named only where the DNA matches it firmly. Clone sizes are given selectively: once, few, many, or a class where the clone is expanded.

TGTGCCAGCAGTGAAGCGACGGAAAACATTCAGTACTTC	CASSEATENIQYF	.	.	TRBV2	TRBJ2-4
TGTGCCAGCAGCCCATTGTTCTACGAGCAGTACTTC	CASSPLFYEQYF	.	many	TRBV3-1	TRBJ2-7
TGTGCCAGCAGCTTTGGACGAACAGATACGCAGTATTTT	CASSFGRTDTQYF	.	many	TRBV11-2	TRBJ2-3
TGCAGTGCTCGCTGGGGACAGGGGAACACTGAAGCTTTCTTT	CSARWGQGNTEAFF	TRBD1	.	TRBV20-1	TRBJ1-1
TGCAGCGGCCTACTAGCGGGGGTAGCAAATGAGCAGTTCTTC	CSGLLAGVANEQFF	TRBD2	many	TRBV29-1	TRBJ2-1
TGTGCCAGCAGTTCAGGGGGCGAGGGACAGCCCCAGCATTTT	CASSSGGEGQPQHF	TRBD1	few	TRBV11-2	TRBJ1-5
TGTGCCAGCAGCGCGGGTGCTCAGCCCCAGCATTTT	CASSAGAQPQHF	.	many	TRBV7-9	TRBJ1-5
TGCGCCACCCCGATCGATCAGCCCCAGCATTTT	CATPIDQPQHF	.	.	TRBV5-1	TRBJ1-5
TGTGCCAGCAGAGCCCTACGGAATGAGCAGTTCTTC	CASRALRNEQFF	.	.	TRBV7-2	TRBJ2-1
TGCAGTGCTAGAGATTCGCGCGGGAGGGCAGGAGATACGCAGTATTTT	CSARDSRGRAGDTQYF	TRBD2	many	TRBV20-1	TRBJ2-3
TGTGCCAGCATGTATGGGGGACAGACCCAGTACTTC	CASMYGGQTQYF	.	few	TRBV7-2	TRBJ2-5
TGTGCCAGCAACCTACTAGCGGGGTCCTACAATGAGCAGTTCTTC	CASNLLAGSYNEQFF	TRBD2	few	TRBV7-8	TRBJ2-1
TGTGCCAGCAGCTGGGACATGAATCAGCCCCAGCATTTT	CASSWDMNQPQHF	.	many	TRBV7-9	TRBJ1-5
TGTGCCAGCAGCTCTATCCCCGGGACAGATGTTGTTGCAACTAATGAAAAACTGTTTTTT	CASSSIPGTDVVATNEKLFF	TRBD1	few	TRBV7-8	TRBJ1-4
TGCGCCAGCAGCCAAGATTACCTTAGCTCCTACGAGCAGTACTTC	CASSQDYLSSYEQYF	.	few	TRBV4-3	TRBJ2-7
TGCAGTGCTAGAGACGACAGGACTGGAAACACCATATATTTT	CSARDDRTGNTIYF	.	many	TRBV20-1	TRBJ1-3
TGTGCCAGCAACCCCTGGGGAAATGTTCGGGAGACCCAGTACTTC	CASNPWGNVRETQYF	.	.	TRBV6-2/TRBV6-3	TRBJ2-5
TGTGCCAGCAGTGAAGAGGACCTACCCACAGATACGCAGTATTTT	CASSEEDLPTDTQYF	.	.	TRBV2	TRBJ2-3
TGTGCCAGCAGCCACGGGGTAGCGTCAGATACGCAGTATTTT	CASSHGVASDTQYF	.	many	TRBV6-5	TRBJ2-3
TGTGCCAGCAGACCTCAGGGGTCCTACGAGCAGTACTTC	CASRPQGSYEQYF	.	many	TRBV7-9	TRBJ2-7
TGTGCCATCAGTGAGTCGAGCTACAGGGTCGGGTACGAGCAGTACTTC	CAISESSYRVGYEQYF	.	many	TRBV10-3	TRBJ2-7
TGTGCCAGCAGCCCCCTGGGGCTAGCGGACTACGAGCAGTACTTC	CASSPLGLADYEQYF	TRBD2	few	TRBV9	TRBJ2-7